This T cell receptor (beta chain) was retrieved from a study of shared clonotypes between healthy human individuals. This CDR3 is 14 amino acids long. Germline V gives CDR1 MRHNA, CDR2 SNTAGT. Trimming shortened V by 6 bases and J by 0 bases, and 8 bases separated the two germline ends. TCRdb's copy holds only in-frame clones and misses some; the assay was immunoSEQ multiplex PCR. The sample contains millions of clones, 85% to 95% of which appear only once. The chain uses TRBV6-4 and TRBJ2-2; possibly TRBD1 for D (6 bases). The source material was naive CD4+ T cells sorted from blood. Subset: CD45RA+ positively selected. The sequence was collected from a man aged 18 to 35 in good health. This chain's CDR3 is CASSRTANTGELFF. CDR3 in DNA: TGTGCCAGCAGCAGGACAGCGAACACCGGGGAGCTGTTTTTT.